This T cell receptor beta chain comes out of a study of radiotherapy plus CTLA-4 blockade in lung cancer. Across the study: With 30% to 40% of patients having disease control, objective responses were seen in 15% to 20%.

Of note for this clone: The antigen remains unidentified.

CDR1 is SGDLS and CDR2 is YYNGEE in the germline V gene. V was cut by 2 bases and J by 9 bases, with 12 bases left in between. The CDR3 spans 14 residues. The repertoire was sequenced with immunoSEQ multiplex PCR; TCRdb's copy has only in-frame clones and lacks some. This sample has some 110,000 clones, with around 84% found just once. Patients with chemo-refractory metastatic non-small-cell lung cancer received focal radiation plus CTLA-4 blockade with ipilimumab. Study-level points and caveats: TCR clones of tumor origin grew in blood after radiotherapy plus ipilimumab. The best predictor of response was reported to be early blood T cell clone dynamics, with interferon-beta.

This sequence originates from a human donor with non-small cell lung cancer that progressed on radiotherapy plus ipilimumab. Some clones in this sample may be carry-over from other donors' samples. This specimen consisted of peripheral blood, obtained from a patient treated with radiotherapy plus ipilimumab. The gene calls are TRBV9 and TRBJ1-6; a possible D gene is TRBD1 (5 bases). This CDR3 reads CASSVEGRVSPLHF. The CDR3, as DNA: TGTGCCAGCAGCGTTGAGGGGCGGGTTTCACCCCTCCACTTT.